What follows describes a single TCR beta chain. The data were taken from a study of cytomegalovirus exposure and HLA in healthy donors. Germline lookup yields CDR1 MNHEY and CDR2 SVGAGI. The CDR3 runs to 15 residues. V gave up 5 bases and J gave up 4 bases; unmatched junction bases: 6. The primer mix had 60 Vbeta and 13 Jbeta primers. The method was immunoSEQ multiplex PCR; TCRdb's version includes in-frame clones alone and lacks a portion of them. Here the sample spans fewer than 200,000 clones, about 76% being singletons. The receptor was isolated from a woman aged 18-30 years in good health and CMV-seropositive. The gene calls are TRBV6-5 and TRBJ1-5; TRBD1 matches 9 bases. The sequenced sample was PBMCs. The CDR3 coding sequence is TGTGCCAGCAGTAGAACCGGGACAGGGAATCAGCCCCAGCATTTT. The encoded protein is CASSRTGTGNQPQHF.